These T cell receptor beta chains were read from a single sample in a study of cytomegalovirus exposure and HLA in healthy donors. Profiled with immunoSEQ multiplex PCR; TCRdb holds only in-frame clones, not every one. Seen here are approximately 44,000 clones, roughly 87% observed once, and the top ten hold about 8%. The sample comprised PBMCs. The source is a woman in her thirties or forties in good health and CMV-seropositive. Each CDR3 is given with its conserved first and last residue. D genes are given only for firm matches. Only part of the rows carry a size: once, few, many, or a class if the clone is expanded.

j_call | clone_size | v_call | d_call | cdr3_nt | cdr3_aa
TRBJ1-6 | NA | TRBV27 | TRBD1 | TGTGCCAGCAGTTTAGTAGGCAGGGGGTATTCACCCCTCCACTTT | CASSLVGRGYSPLHF
TRBJ2-4 | NA | TRBV11-2 | TRBD2 | TGTGCCAGCAGCTTAGTAGGAGCGGGGCTAGCCAAAAACATTCAGTACTTC | CASSLVGAGLAKNIQYF
TRBJ1-2 | NA | TRBV27 | NA | TGTGCCAGCAGTGCTATCAGGGATAAGAATGGCTACACCTTC | CASSAIRDKNGYTF
TRBJ1-2 | NA | TRBV19 | TRBD1 | TGTGCCAGTAGTGTCGTGGAGGGGGCTCCCTATGGCTACACCTTC | CASSVVEGAPYGYTF
TRBJ2-1 | NA | TRBV5-1 | NA | TGCGCCAGCAGCTTGGGGAGGAGCTCCTACAATGAGCAGTTCTTC | CASSLGRSSYNEQFF
TRBJ2-2 | NA | TRBV18 | NA | TGTGCCAGCTCACCGATCGGGACTTCTCAAACCGGGGAGCTGTTTTTT | CASSPIGTSQTGELFF
TRBJ2-3 | NA | TRBV6-1 | NA | TGTGCCAGCAGTGACCGGGGGGCGCCTCCAGATACGCAGTATTTT | CASSDRGAPPDTQYF
TRBJ2-3 | once | TRBV9 | NA | TGTGCCAGCAGCGTAGGCGGGCGAGGCACAGATACGCAGTATTTT | CASSVGGRGTDTQYF
TRBJ1-5 | NA | TRBV27 | TRBD1 | TGTGCCAGCAGAGGGACAGACTTCAATCAGCCCCAGCATTTT | CASRGTDFNQPQHF
TRBJ2-5 | NA | TRBV11-2 | NA | TGTGCCAGCAGCCACAACCGACAGGGAGGTCAAGAGACCCAGTACTTC | CASSHNRQGGQETQYF
TRBJ1-1 | NA | TRBV5-1 | NA | TGCGCCAGCAGCTCCCGGTTGGGGGACGGGGGGCTGAACACTGAAGCTTTCTTT | CASSSRLGDGGLNTEAFF
TRBJ1-2 | NA | TRBV19 | NA | TGTGCCAGTAGTGCGGGGACGGGCCGAGGAGGCTACACCTTC | CASSAGTGRGGYTF
TRBJ2-1 | NA | TRBV15 | TRBD1 | TGTGCCACCAGCTCCTACGACAGGGCACCGTACAATGAGCAGTTCTTC | CATSSYDRAPYNEQFF
TRBJ1-2 | NA | TRBV6-1 | TRBD1 | TGTGCCAGCAGTGAAAGACAGGGGGCGGGCTACACCTTC | CASSERQGAGYTF
TRBJ2-5 | NA | TRBV4-1 | TRBD2 | TGCGCCAGCAGCCCTAGGACTAGCGGGAGGGAGACCCAGTACTTC | CASSPRTSGRETQYF
TRBJ2-5 | NA | TRBV18 | TRBD1 | TGTGCCAGCTCACCGACAGGGTTAGGTGAGACCCAGTACTTC | CASSPTGLGETQYF
TRBJ2-2 | NA | TRBV18 | TRBD1 | TGTGCCAGCTCACCACCGGGGACAGGGACGACCACCGGGGAGCTGTTTTTT | CASSPPGTGTTTGELFF
TRBJ1-1 | NA | TRBV6-5 | NA | TGTGCCAGCAGCTTACTAACGGGGGGGCCTGAAGCTTTCTTT | CASSLLTGGPEAFF
TRBJ1-5 | NA | TRBV28 | NA | TGTGCCAGCACGACCAGCGGGGGGGTTTTGCCCCAGCATTTT | CASTTSGGVLPQHF
TRBJ2-7 | few | TRBV5-6 | NA | TGTGCCAGCAGCTTGAGGTTGGCGGAGAGCTCCTACGAGCAGTACTTC | CASSLRLAESSYEQYF
TRBJ1-1 | NA | TRBV6-1 | TRBD1 | TGTGCCAGTGTAAGGGGGCAGCTTGAAGCTTTCTTT | CASVRGQLEAFF
TRBJ2-3 | NA | TRBV15 | TRBD1 | TGTGCCACCAGCAGAGATTCAGTTTTGGGACAGGGGCAGTATTTT | CATSRDSVLGQGQYF